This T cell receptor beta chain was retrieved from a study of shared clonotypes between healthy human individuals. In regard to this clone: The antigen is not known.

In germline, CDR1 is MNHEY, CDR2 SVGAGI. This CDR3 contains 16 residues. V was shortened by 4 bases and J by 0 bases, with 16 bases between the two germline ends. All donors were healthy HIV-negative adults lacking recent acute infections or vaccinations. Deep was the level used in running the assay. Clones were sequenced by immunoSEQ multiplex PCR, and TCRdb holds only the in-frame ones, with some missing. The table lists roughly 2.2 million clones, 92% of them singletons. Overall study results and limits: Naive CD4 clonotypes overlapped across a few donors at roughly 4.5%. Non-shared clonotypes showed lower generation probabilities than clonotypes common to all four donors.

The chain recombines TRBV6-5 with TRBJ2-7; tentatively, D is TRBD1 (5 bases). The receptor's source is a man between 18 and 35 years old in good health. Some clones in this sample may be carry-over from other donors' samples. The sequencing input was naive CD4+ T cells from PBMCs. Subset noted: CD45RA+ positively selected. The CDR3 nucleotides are TGTGCCAGCAGTTCCACCTGGGGCAGGAGCTCCTACGAGCAGTACTTC. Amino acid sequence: CASSSTWGRSSYEQYF.